This is a list of T cell receptor beta chains from one sample in a study of shared clonotypes between healthy human individuals. The assay was immunoSEQ multiplex PCR, and TCRdb's table has in-frame clones only and misses some. Of roughly 2.1 million clones in the sample, 85% to 95% were seen once. Sequenced material: naive CD8+ T cells from PBMCs. These receptors all come from a man younger than 35 in good health. Some clones in this sample may be carry-over from other donors' samples. The CDR3 runs from the conserved cysteine through the conserved F or W. A D gene is named only where the DNA matches it firmly. Expanded clones get a size class; other rows say once, few or many, or leave the size out.

CDR3 DNA: TGTGCCATCCGCGACCGTGGGCCCTACGAGCAGTACTTC
CDR3 protein: CAIRDRGPYEQYF
V gene: TRBV10-3
D gene: -
J gene: TRBJ2-7
clone size: -

CDR3 DNA: TGTGCCATCAGTGAGTCAAAGCGGGAGGGTGGGTTCTCCTACAATGAGCAGTTCTTC
CDR3 protein: CAISESKREGGFSYNEQFF
V gene: TRBV10-3
D gene: TRBD2
J gene: TRBJ2-1
clone size: -

CDR3 DNA: TGTGCCAGCAGTCCCGACAGCACAGATACGCAGTATTTT
CDR3 protein: CASSPDSTDTQYF
V gene: TRBV27
D gene: -
J gene: TRBJ2-3
clone size: -

CDR3 DNA: TGTGCAAGTCGCTTCGGGGGCGGGAGGGATACAAGCACAGATACGCAGTATTTT
CDR3 protein: CASRFGGGRDTSTDTQYF
V gene: TRBV12-2
D gene: -
J gene: TRBJ2-3
clone size: -

CDR3 DNA: TGCGCCAGCAGCCAAGATAGGACTAGCGGCCGCTCCAATGAGCAGTTCTTC
CDR3 protein: CASSQDRTSGRSNEQFF
V gene: TRBV4-1
D gene: TRBD2
J gene: TRBJ2-1
clone size: once

CDR3 DNA: TGTGCCATCAGAGGGGCCATAGCGGGACTCGCAGATACGCAGTATTTT
CDR3 protein: CAIRGAIAGLADTQYF
V gene: TRBV10-3
D gene: TRBD2
J gene: TRBJ2-3
clone size: -

CDR3 DNA: TGTGCCAGCAGTTTTGGACTAGCGGGAGACGAGCAGTACTTC
CDR3 protein: CASSFGLAGDEQYF
V gene: TRBV6-5
D gene: TRBD2
J gene: TRBJ2-7
clone size: -

CDR3 DNA: TGTGCCAGCAGCTGGCCTCTTCCGGGACAGGGGTACTTC
CDR3 protein: CASSWPLPGQGYF
V gene: TRBV7-9
D gene: TRBD1
J gene: TRBJ2-5
clone size: -

CDR3 DNA: TGTGCCAGCAGTGACCGTAGCGGGAGAATCAACAATGAGCAGTTCTTC
CDR3 protein: CASSDRSGRINNEQFF
V gene: TRBV6-1
D gene: TRBD2
J gene: TRBJ2-1
clone size: -

CDR3 DNA: TGTGCCAGCAGCCGGGCTGGCAATCAGCCCCAGCATTTT
CDR3 protein: CASSRAGNQPQHF
V gene: TRBV5-6
D gene: -
J gene: TRBJ1-5
clone size: -

CDR3 DNA: TGTGCCAGCAGTTTCACGACTAGGCTCCATGAGCAGTTCTTC
CDR3 protein: CASSFTTRLHEQFF
V gene: TRBV27
D gene: -
J gene: TRBJ2-1
clone size: -

CDR3 DNA: TGTGCCAGCATCCTACTCGACAATTGGGGCGGTGAGCAGTTCTTC
CDR3 protein: CASILLDNWGGEQFF
V gene: TRBV6-1
D gene: -
J gene: TRBJ2-1
clone size: -

CDR3 DNA: TGTGCCAGCAGTTTATCGCTTGCCACTGAAGCTTTCTTT
CDR3 protein: CASSLSLATEAFF
V gene: TRBV27
D gene: -
J gene: TRBJ1-1
clone size: -

CDR3 DNA: TGTGCCAGCAGCTCACAAGGACTAGCGGCAAACTACGAGCAGTACTTC
CDR3 protein: CASSSQGLAANYEQYF
V gene: TRBV7-9
D gene: TRBD2
J gene: TRBJ2-7
clone size: -

CDR3 DNA: TGTGCCAGCAGCCTAACAGGGGGCTCCTACGAGCAGTACTTC
CDR3 protein: CASSLTGGSYEQYF
V gene: TRBV9
D gene: TRBD1
J gene: TRBJ2-7
clone size: -

CDR3 DNA: TGTGCCAGCAGGTCAGGGGCAGGGGGCGACTATGGCTACACCTTC
CDR3 protein: CASRSGAGGDYGYTF
V gene: TRBV7-9
D gene: TRBD1
J gene: TRBJ1-2
clone size: once

CDR3 DNA: TGTGCCAGCAGTTCCCTGGGAGTAGCGGGCCAACAAGAGACCCAGTACTTC
CDR3 protein: CASSSLGVAGQQETQYF
V gene: TRBV27
D gene: TRBD2
J gene: TRBJ2-5
clone size: -

CDR3 DNA: TGTGCCAGCAGTGGAGGGGCGGGACCCGGGGCCAACGTCCTGACTTTC
CDR3 protein: CASSGGAGPGANVLTF
V gene: TRBV6-1
D gene: -
J gene: TRBJ2-6
clone size: -

CDR3 DNA: TGCGCCAGCAGCCAAGGGACAGGGGGCCAGGAGACCCAGTACTTC
CDR3 protein: CASSQGTGGQETQYF
V gene: TRBV4-3
D gene: TRBD1
J gene: TRBJ2-5
clone size: -

CDR3 DNA: TGCGCCAGCAGCTTGCAACCAGGGACCCCCTCGGGGGGCTACACCTTC
CDR3 protein: CASSLQPGTPSGGYTF
V gene: TRBV5-1
D gene: -
J gene: TRBJ1-2
clone size: -

CDR3 DNA: TGCAGCGTTGTCAGCCCGGGACTAGCTGCCGAGCAGTACTTC
CDR3 protein: CSVVSPGLAAEQYF
V gene: TRBV29-1
D gene: TRBD2
J gene: TRBJ2-7
clone size: -

CDR3 DNA: TGCGCCAGCAGCCGGAGCTCGGGACAGTATAGCAATCAGCCCCAGCATTTT
CDR3 protein: CASSRSSGQYSNQPQHF
V gene: TRBV4-1
D gene: TRBD1
J gene: TRBJ1-5
clone size: -

CDR3 DNA: TGTGCCAGCAGTCCGGGACTCATGAACACTGAAGCTTTCTTT
CDR3 protein: CASSPGLMNTEAFF
V gene: TRBV27
D gene: -
J gene: TRBJ1-1
clone size: few

CDR3 DNA: TGTGCCAGCAGTTTATCAGGGTTCTCTGGAAACACCATATATTTT
CDR3 protein: CASSLSGFSGNTIYF
V gene: TRBV27
D gene: -
J gene: TRBJ1-3
clone size: -

CDR3 DNA: TGTGCCAGCAGGCGTCGATCTTTCTATGGCTACACCTTC
CDR3 protein: CASRRRSFYGYTF
V gene: TRBV28
D gene: -
J gene: TRBJ1-2
clone size: -

CDR3 DNA: TGTGCCACCAGCAGAGCGGCCGCAGCAACTAATGAAAAACTGTTTTTT
CDR3 protein: CATSRAAAATNEKLFF
V gene: TRBV15
D gene: -
J gene: TRBJ1-4
clone size: -

CDR3 DNA: TGCAGTGCGAGACAATACGAGCAGTACTTC
CDR3 protein: CSARQYEQYF
V gene: TRBV20-1
D gene: -
J gene: TRBJ2-7
clone size: -

CDR3 DNA: TGTGCCAGCAGTAAGAGAGCCGGGGAGCTGTTTTTT
CDR3 protein: CASSKRAGELFF
V gene: TRBV9
D gene: -
J gene: TRBJ2-2
clone size: -

CDR3 DNA: TGTGCCAGCAGCTTGCGGGACCCCTACGAGCAGTACTTC
CDR3 protein: CASSLRDPYEQYF
V gene: TRBV7-8
D gene: -
J gene: TRBJ2-7
clone size: -

CDR3 DNA: TGCGCCAGCAGCCAAGCGTGGCACATAACGGGACAGGTAAACAATGAGCAGTTCTTC
CDR3 protein: CASSQAWHITGQVNNEQFF
V gene: TRBV4-3
D gene: TRBD1
J gene: TRBJ2-1
clone size: once

CDR3 DNA: TGTGCCAGCAGCTTGGAAGCTAGCGGGAGGGCCCGGTATGAGCAGTTCTTC
CDR3 protein: CASSLEASGRARYEQFF
V gene: TRBV5-6
D gene: TRBD2
J gene: TRBJ2-1
clone size: -

CDR3 DNA: TGTGCCAGCAGCTTAATGACAGGGCCTGAAAAACTGTTTTTT
CDR3 protein: CASSLMTGPEKLFF
V gene: TRBV7-9
D gene: TRBD1
J gene: TRBJ1-4
clone size: -

CDR3 DNA: TGTGCCAGCAGCTTGATCGGGGCACCTAACTATGGCTACACCTTC
CDR3 protein: CASSLIGAPNYGYTF
V gene: TRBV5-4
D gene: -
J gene: TRBJ1-2
clone size: -

CDR3 DNA: TGTGCCAGCAGTGAACGGGGTTCTTCACCCCTCCACTTT
CDR3 protein: CASSERGSSPLHF
V gene: TRBV25-1
D gene: -
J gene: TRBJ1-6
clone size: -

CDR3 DNA: TGTGCCAGCAGTTGGCGAGGAGGCACAGATACGCAGTATTTT
CDR3 protein: CASSWRGGTDTQYF
V gene: TRBV28
D gene: -
J gene: TRBJ2-3
clone size: -

CDR3 DNA: TGCGCCAGCAGCTTGGCCCCAGCGGGAGGACCCCTCACCGGGGAGCTGTTTTTT
CDR3 protein: CASSLAPAGGPLTGELFF
V gene: TRBV5-1
D gene: TRBD2
J gene: TRBJ2-2
clone size: -

CDR3 DNA: TGCAGCGCTGAGGCCGAGGGACCCTACGAGCAGTACTTC
CDR3 protein: CSAEAEGPYEQYF
V gene: TRBV29-1
D gene: -
J gene: TRBJ2-7
clone size: -

CDR3 DNA: TGTGCCAGCAGCTTAGGTCAAGACCATGCCTACGAGCAGTACTTC
CDR3 protein: CASSLGQDHAYEQYF
V gene: TRBV7-6
D gene: -
J gene: TRBJ2-7
clone size: once

CDR3 DNA: TGTGCCACCGGGGAGGGCAGGGGAGGATCCTACAATGAGCAGTTCTTC
CDR3 protein: CATGEGRGGSYNEQFF
V gene: TRBV15
D gene: -
J gene: TRBJ2-1
clone size: -

CDR3 DNA: TGTGCCAGCAGCTTAGGCACCGCCTCCAATGGCTACACCTTC
CDR3 protein: CASSLGTASNGYTF
V gene: TRBV7-9
D gene: -
J gene: TRBJ1-2
clone size: -

CDR3 DNA: TGTGCCATCAGTACCCCGGGACTTAACTACGAGCAGTACTTC
CDR3 protein: CAISTPGLNYEQYF
V gene: TRBV10-3
D gene: -
J gene: TRBJ2-7
clone size: -

CDR3 DNA: TGTGCCAGCAGCTTTCTGGAGGCTGAAGCTTTCTTT
CDR3 protein: CASSFLEAEAFF
V gene: TRBV7-9
D gene: -
J gene: TRBJ1-1
clone size: few

CDR3 DNA: TGTGCCAGTATGCTGGGGGCCGGGGAGCTGTTTTTT
CDR3 protein: CASMLGAGELFF
V gene: TRBV19
D gene: -
J gene: TRBJ2-2
clone size: -

CDR3 DNA: TGTGCCAGCAGTTTATCGACCGAGGGGACCGGGGAGCTGTTTTTT
CDR3 protein: CASSLSTEGTGELFF
V gene: TRBV27
D gene: -
J gene: TRBJ2-2
clone size: -

CDR3 DNA: TGTGCCAGCAGTTACGGGACGGAAAACACTGAAGCTTTCTTT
CDR3 protein: CASSYGTENTEAFF
V gene: TRBV28
D gene: -
J gene: TRBJ1-1
clone size: -

CDR3 DNA: TGTGCCAGCAGTTACGACGGGGGGAGGGGCAACACTGAAGCTTTCTTT
CDR3 protein: CASSYDGGRGNTEAFF
V gene: TRBV6-6
D gene: -
J gene: TRBJ1-1
clone size: -

CDR3 DNA: TGCAGCGTTTTTGATTCCTACGAGCAGTACTTC
CDR3 protein: CSVFDSYEQYF
V gene: TRBV29-1
D gene: -
J gene: TRBJ2-7
clone size: -

CDR3 DNA: TGTGCCAGCAGCCAAGAACGGGAGCTAGGTGAGCAGTACTTC
CDR3 protein: CASSQERELGEQYF
V gene: TRBV4-2
D gene: -
J gene: TRBJ2-7
clone size: -